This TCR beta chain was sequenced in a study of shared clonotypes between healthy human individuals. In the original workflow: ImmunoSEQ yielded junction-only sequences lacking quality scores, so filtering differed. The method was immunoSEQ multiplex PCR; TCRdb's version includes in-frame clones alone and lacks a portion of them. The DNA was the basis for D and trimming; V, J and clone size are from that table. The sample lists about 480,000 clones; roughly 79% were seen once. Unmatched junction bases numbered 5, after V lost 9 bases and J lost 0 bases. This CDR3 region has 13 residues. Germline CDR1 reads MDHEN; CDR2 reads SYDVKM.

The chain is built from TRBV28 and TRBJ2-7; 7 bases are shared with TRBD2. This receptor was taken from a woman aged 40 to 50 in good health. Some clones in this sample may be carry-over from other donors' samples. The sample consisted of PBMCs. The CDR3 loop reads CASTSAGSYEQYF. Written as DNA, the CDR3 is TGTGCCAGTACTAGCGCAGGCTCCTACGAGCAGTACTTC.